The 13 T cell receptor beta chains below all came from one sample that was sequenced in a study of cytomegalovirus exposure and HLA in healthy donors. In the PCR, 60 Vbeta and 13 Jbeta primers were used. Assay: immunoSEQ multiplex PCR; the TCRdb copy retains only in-frame clones and omits some. This table holds some 160,000 clones, 77% found once. Input material: PBMCs. The receptors come from a woman aged 30 to 39 in good health and CMV-seronegative.

The chain has TRBV29-1 and TRBJ1-1; D remains unclear. From germline, CDR1 is SQVTM and CDR2 ANQGSEA. V lost 6 bases to trimming and J lost 5 bases, with 16 bases between them. The CDR3 has 13 residues. The CDR3 DNA follows: TGCAGCGTCGCTTCGGGAACGAGAACTGAAGCTTTCTTT. Amino acids: CSVASGTRTEAFF. Full variable domain (missing parts from reference TRBV29-1 and TRBJ1-1): SAVISQKPSRDICQRGTSLTIQCQVDSQVTMMFWYRQQPGQSLTLIATANQGSEATYESGFVIDKFPISRPNLTFSTLTVSNMSPEDSSIYLCSVASGTRTEAFFGQGTRLTVV.

The chain combines TRBV10-2 with TRBJ2-1; 8 bases line up with TRBD1. V was pared by 5 bases and J by 15 bases, with 6 bases of the junction left unmatched. CDR3 length: 11 amino acids. CDR1 is WSHSY, CDR2 SAAADI, per germline. Here the CDR3 DNA reads TGCGCCAGCAGTTGGGGACAGGCTTTGTTCTTC. Residues: CASSWGQALFF.

Regarding this clone: Germline and junction disagree at one end, which may indicate a read error. The J gene is TRBJ1-2, the V gene TRBV27; 7 bases map to TRBD1. The CDR3 consists of 14 residues. Germline CDR1 is MNHEY and CDR2 is SMNVEV (reference sequence). For the CDR3, the DNA is TGTGCCAGCGGGACGAGGACAGGCCGCGGAGGCTACCCCTTC. Its translation is CASGTRTGRGGYPF.

The J gene is TRBJ2-7, the V gene TRBV27; the D gene is possibly TRBD2 (6 bases). Germline V gives CDR1 MNHEY, CDR2 SMNVEV (reference sequence). Between the trimmed V and J ends, which lost 5 bases and 0 bases, there was a span of 17 bases. The CDR3 totals 16 residues. The CDR3 DNA sequence: TGTGCCAGCAGTCCGGAATTCGGACTAAGCTCCTACGAGCAGTACTTC. It codes for CASSPEFGLSSYEQYF.

This sequence joins TRBV5-5 and TRBJ2-3, with D maybe TRBD1 (6 bases). Germline V lookup: CDR1 SGHKS, CDR2 YYEKEE (reference sequence). V was pared by 1 base and J by 2 bases, with 14 bases between. This CDR3 comprises 16 residues. The CDR3 is CASSLFGQGFTDTQYF. The DNA for the CDR3 is TGTGCCAGCAGCTTGTTCGGCCAGGGGTTCACAGATACGCAGTATTTT.

The V gene is TRBV7-3, the J gene TRBJ2-2, with 7 positions matching TRBD2. Germline V CDR1 and CDR2: SGHTA, FQGTGA. V lost 4 bases to trimming and J lost 4 bases; unmatched junction nucleotides: 0. The CDR3 runs 13 residues. CDR3 sequence: CASSWGGTGELFF. The CDR3 DNA is TGTGCCAGCAGCTGGGGGGGCACCGGGGAGCTGTTTTTT.

Only a few counts were recorded for this clone. This chain links TRBV9 with TRBJ1-1; D gene unclear. With 0 bases removed from V and 0 bases from J, the gap between germline ends came to 6 bases. The CDR3 sequence is 14 residues long. Germline loops: CDR1 SGDLS, CDR2 YYNGEE. DNA for the CDR3: TGTGCCAGCAGCGTAGCTTCCTTGAACACTGAAGCTTTCTTT. This codes for CASSVASLNTEAFF.

The chain joins TRBV29-1 to TRBJ1-2; TRBD1 matches 7 bases. This CDR3 has 15 amino acids. Germline V gives CDR1 SQVTM, CDR2 ANQGSEA. The junction had 10 bases not matched to a gene; V was cut back by 3 bases and J by 3 bases. CDR3 protein: CSVDARGLSYYGYTF. DNA for the CDR3: TGCAGCGTTGATGCCAGGGGGTTATCGTACTATGGCTACACCTTC.

For this clone: The germline gene is not matched at one end of the junction; a read error may be the cause. J is TRBJ2-7 and V is TRBV7-9, with 12 bases that match TRBD1. This CDR3 is 16 amino acids long. The germline gives CDR1 SEHNR, CDR2 FQNEAQ (reference sequence). For the CDR3, the DNA is TGTTCCAGCAGCGTAGGGTCGGGACAGGGGGCCCACGAGCAGTACTTC. Protein product: CSSSVGSGQGAHEQYF.

The sample holds a few counts of this clone. This sequence joins TRBV4-3 and TRBJ1-1; D call uncertain. The germline CDR1 and CDR2 sequences are LGHNA and YSLEER. This CDR3 is 15 amino acids long. The germline V and J ends were trimmed by 0 bases and 10 bases, with 18 bases remaining between them. CDR3 region: CASSQDLARRNPAFF. In DNA form, the CDR3 reads TGCGCCAGCAGCCAAGATCTAGCACGTCGGAATCCAGCTTTCTTT.

The gene calls are TRBV4-1 and TRBJ1-2; 9 bases align to TRBD1. The CDR3 is 15 amino acids. Trimming removed 3 bases from V and 3 bases from J; junction bases left unmatched: 5. Germline CDR1 reads MGHRA; CDR2 reads YSYEKL. The CDR3 sequence: CASSQNDRGDYGYTF. The CDR3 coding sequence is TGCGCCAGCAGCCAGAATGACAGGGGGGACTATGGCTACACCTTC.

The V gene is TRBV2, the J gene TRBJ2-5, with D perhaps matching TRBD1 (5 bases). The CDR3 extends over 15 amino acids. V lost 7 bases, J lost 1 base, and 16 bases lay in between. Germline assignment: CDR1 SNHLY and CDR2 FYNNEI. CDR3 region: CASTDIGHLQETQYF. DNA for the CDR3: TGTGCCAGCACCGACATAGGACACCTCCAAGAGACCCAGTACTTC.

CDR3 DNA sequence: TGTGCCAGCAGCTTACGACAGGGTTCGGTCGAGCAGTACTTC. This codes for CASSLRQGSVEQYF. V is TRBV7-2 and J is TRBJ2-7, with 7 bases aligning to TRBD1. CDR1 is SGHTA and CDR2 is FQGNSA in the germline V gene. The CDR3 loop spans 14 amino acids. With 2 bases clipped from V and 6 bases from J, the junction kept 7 bases outside the gene matches.